Detailed here is one T cell receptor (beta chain). Ten or more counts support this clonotype. Its antigen target is currently unknown. Base qualities were left out, and no much larger clone turns up one base away. Libraries were constructed by RACE. Sequencing took place on a NextSeq 500. During library preparation, unique molecular identifiers were attached to individual cDNA molecules so that TCRs could be counted quantitatively and reproducibly. Each blood RNA sample was used to sequence both TCR alpha and TCR beta chains. The paper's processing steps were these. A median of about 87,000 TCRs per sample was observed, with a range of 23,224 to 690,600. The Decombinator software suite was used to annotate V, J and CDR3 in the TCR reads. Every sample was subsampled to the same number of TCRs (28,000) for the PS versus PT1 abundance plots. Expanded TCRs were defined as absent before sensitization and observed at least eight times at the 2-week time point. The public sequencing data were trimmed at Q25 with fastp and processed into clonotypes with MiXCR by TCRdb, which kept only in-frame beta chains. Every entry covers one CDR3 protein and lists the most common genes and DNA from its rows. Clone size and V and J calls follow TCRdb, not the original study. Here the sample has 95,000 or so distinct CDR3 sequences; 11% occur a single time. Approximately 3.3% of the sample comes from the top ten.

As encoded in the germline V gene (reference sequence), CDR1 is SEHNR while CDR2 is FQNEAQ. The CDR3 holds 14 amino acids from the cysteine to the phenylalanine. Only CDR3 DNA remains: 42 bases, in frame from the first base. V loses 4 bases, J loses 6 bases, and the germline ends lie 14 bases apart. The data are from a study of human T cells and chemical hapten exposure (dated by TCRdb to the early 2020s). Notes on the research overall: For sensitization, 2% DPC in acetone was applied to a 2 cm by 2 cm area of upper inner arm skin. Throughout the study period of around 24 weeks, patients also received therapeutic DPC doses to the scalp every week. Patch testing was done on the upper back using Finn chambers containing 0.01% DPC, and results were scored after 6 days according to International Contact Dermatitis Research Group standards. The patient cohort, mostly female, included alopecia areata with under or over 50% scalp involvement, alopecia totalis and alopecia universalis. Libraries were pooled for sequencing, and variation in per-sample TCR yields was attributed mainly to small differences in library volumes within the pool. The study tracked peripheral blood TCR repertoire changes in vivo during primary and secondary sensitization to the hapten diphenylcyclopropenone (DPC) in alopecia patients. Blood samples were taken from patients before sensitization (week 0) and then at 2, 6 and about 24 weeks after DPC sensitization. Twenty-nine alopecia patients provided blood for TCR sequencing at one to four time points (pre-sensitization, 2, 6 and 24 weeks).

Broad study findings and their caveats: The number of TCRs above 1 in 1000 frequency did not change with DPC sensitization; there was no evidence of global repertoire structure alterations. Expanded TCRs formed significantly more large CDR3 similarity clusters than pre-sensitization or healthy control sets, consistent with antigen-driven responses. All patients had alopecia, a presumed autoimmune disease, so their immune response might differ from that of healthy individuals. After repeated subsampling, changes were observed in the strength of the expansion versus patch-test correlation and in the threshold at which the correlation became significant. A positive correlation was found between the number of PT1 expanded TCRs and patch test score, with significance reached at thresholds 8, 16 and 32 but not 4.

Interpreted using the paper, the time point label stands for: patch test 2, 6 weeks after DPC sensitization. The treatment or condition label of this sample denotes: therapeutic diphenylcyclopropenone sensitization with weekly scalp DPC. At every patch-test visit, the blood draw took place before the patch test was put on. Eligible patients were aged 18 to 70, diagnosed with alopecia, deemed suitable for DPC therapy, and excluded if pregnant. Total RNA was extracted from unfractionated whole blood that had been collected in Tempus Blood RNA tubes. The sequence links TRBV7-9 to TRBJ2-3; the D gene is unclear. The receptor's source is a woman aged 40 to 50 with alopecia areata. Some clones in this sample may be carry-over from other donors' samples. The sample consisted of whole blood, taken in connection with sensitization to the hapten diphenylcyclopropenone (DPC). The nucleotide sequence is TGTGCCAGCAGCTCGCATAGGACGGCGGATACGCAGTATTTT. It translates to CASSSHRTADTQYF. Beyond the CDR3, the reference TRBV7-9 and TRBJ2-3 genes provide the residues; the full variable domain reads: DTGVSQNPRHKITKRGQNVTFRCDPISEHNRLYWYRQTLGQGPEFLTYFQNEAQLEKSRLLSDRFSAERPKGSFSTLEIQRTEQGDSAMYLCASSSHRTADTQYFGPGTRLTVL.